This T cell receptor (beta chain) was captured in a study of T cells in localized non-small cell lung cancer. Study results and caveats: Sequence data derive from only one tumor region, so heterogeneity remains possible. Elevated blood T cell density was associated with longer overall survival. Detection in adjacent lung was observed for a median about 56 of the top 100 tumor clones.

Remarks on this clone: Its matching antigen is unknown.

Germline loops: CDR1 SGHAT, CDR2 FQDESV (reference sequence). This CDR3 has 14 residues. Trimming removed 4 bases at V and 2 bases at J, with 12 bases between. The repertoire was sequenced with immunoSEQ multiplex PCR; TCRdb's copy has only in-frame clones and lacks some. The sample contains 55,000 to 65,000 clones, more than 85% of which appear only once. The receptor's source is a man aged 35 to 69 with stage I lung adenocarcinoma. The J gene is TRBJ2-7, the V gene TRBV11-1; D gene uncertain. The sequenced sample was peripheral blood, obtained before any cancer treatment. As DNA, the CDR3 is TGTGCCAGCAGCTCGACGGACGCTACCTACGAGCAGTACTTC. This sequence encodes CASSSTDATYEQYF.